This T cell receptor (beta chain) was profiled in a study of beta chain features in type 1 diabetes. The isolated RNA, all of it, was reverse transcribed, so expressed TCRB transcripts were what got sequenced. Profiling relied on immunoSEQ multiplex PCR, and the TCRdb table lists in-frame clones only, not all of them. The data hold hundreds of thousands of clones, with over 13% observed a single time. This clone was seen a few times. Antigen unknown. The CDR3 totals 18 residues. The trim removed 5 bases at V and 0 bases at J, leaving 13 bases unmatched. Germline CDR1 reads SGHTA; CDR2 reads FQGNSA. Study findings and constraints: Sequencing the cDNA could make cells with high TCR expression show up more than they should. Naive, central memory and Treg TCRB repertoires seemed to resemble each other more closely in patients than they did in healthy donors. TCRB CDR3s from Type 1 diabetes patients were moderately but significantly shorter in all four CD4+ subsets.

This sequence originates from a man between 18 and 35 years old with type 1 diabetes. Sequencing was performed on naive CD4+ T cells from blood. This chain uses TRBV7-2 with TRBJ2-1; 7 nucleotides line up with TRBD2. In DNA form, the CDR3 reads TGTGCCAGCAGCCCCCGCGCTAGCGGCTCTAGCTCCTACAATGAGCAGTTCTTC. It specifies CASSPRASGSSSYNEQFF.